This record looks at one T cell receptor beta chain sequence and its context. These data originate in a study of blood T cell repertoires in COVID-19. Assay: immunoSEQ multiplex PCR; the TCRdb copy retains only in-frame clones and omits some. The table has 300,000 to 500,000 clones, over 75% seen once. The sample was PBMCs or T cells enriched from blood (not recorded which). The TCR was taken from a woman aged 30 to 39 with acute COVID-19.

The CDR3: CATSPQGPGVQPQHF. The CDR3 bases are TGTGCCACCAGTCCACAAGGGCCCGGGGTTCAGCCCCAGCATTTT. The V call is TRBV24-1, the J call TRBJ1-5; D gene unclear. V was shortened by 6 bases and J by 6 bases, with 17 bases between the two germline ends. The CDR3 contains 15 residues. Germline V gene sequence: CDR1 KGHDR, CDR2 SFDVKD.